This T cell receptor (beta chain) was identified during a study of OX40 agonist ivuxolimab in advanced cancers. Some clones are missing from TCRdb's copy, which holds only in-frame ones; the method was immunoSEQ multiplex PCR. Of about 91,000 clones in the sample, approximately 80% are singletons; the top ten hold 0.95% to 1.3%. Deletions cut 3 bases from V and 4 bases from J, with 7 bases between. There are 14 residues in the CDR3. Germline V CDR1 and CDR2: MNHEY, SMNVEV (reference sequence). This TCR was recovered from an adult with an advanced solid tumor such as melanoma, head and neck, liver or kidney cancer. The source material was CD4+ or CD8+ T cells sorted from blood, sampled in a trial of the OX40 agonist ivuxolimab. The chain couples TRBV27 to TRBJ2-6, with no clear D. The CDR3 here is CASSFLPGANVLTF. The DNA of the CDR3 is TGTGCCAGCAGTTTCCTCCCCGGGGCCAACGTCCTGACTTTC. The complete variable domain, with remaining parts taken from reference TRBV27 and TRBJ2-6, reads EAQVTQNPRYLITVTGKKLTVTCSQNMNHEYMSWYRQDPGLGLRQIYYSMNVEVTDKGDVPEGYKVSRKEKRNFPLILESPSPNQTSLYFCASSFLPGANVLTFGAGSRLTVL.